The T cell receptor (beta chain) described here comes from a study of blood T cell repertoires in COVID-19. Study at large: The United States, Italy and Spain were the sources of the acute and convalescent COVID-19 samples. From T cells, B-cell-depleted T cells, or PBMCs came the material, which was cDNA or gDNA.

Methods used by the authors: Amplification with reference gene primers provided the estimates of nucleated cell counts. The protocol was immunoSEQ multiplex PCR, while the TCRdb copy is restricted to in-frame clones and leaves out a portion. Clone size and the V and J calls come from that table; the DNA yielded D and trimming. The data contain about 380,000 clones, more than 75% of them singletons. Germline CDR1 is SGDLS and CDR2 is YYNGEE. The CDR3 is 18 residues long. Unmatched junction bases numbered 11, after V lost 0 bases and J lost 3 bases. Cohort 3 donors were reported recovered after two negative PCRs, clearance, or symptom resolution.

The TCR was taken from a young man who had recovered from COVID-19. Sample: PBMCs or T cells enriched from blood (not recorded which). The chain employs TRBV9 and TRBJ1-1, with 10 bases fitting TRBD1. The CDR3 sequence: CASSVGQGASLADTEAFF. Here the CDR3 DNA reads TGTGCCAGCAGCGTAGGACAGGGGGCTTCTTTAGCGGACACTGAAGCTTTCTTT.